Sequencing of this TCR beta chain was carried out in a study of blood T cells in healthy people across ages. This clonotype was seen a few times. One end of the junction varies from germline; a read error may be responsible. A second PCR, run for about 7 to 11 cycles, used a sample-barcoded 5' primer plus a J-beta primer mix. A 12-random-nucleotide template-switch adaptor tagged each cDNA molecule. Each CDR3 protein is one row after TCRdb ran MiXCR on the 5' RACE reads. The sample contains around 700,000 distinct CDR3 sequences, roughly 25% of which appear only once. The CDR3 length is 13 residues. Germline CDR1 is SGHKS and CDR2 is YYEKEE (reference sequence). This same sample was also part of a study on T cells of mothers and their children.

Specimen: blood. This chain connects TRBV5-5 to TRBJ1-1; D uncertain. This receptor was obtained from a boy younger than 18 in good health. The CDR3 DNA sequence: TGTGCCAGCAGCTTGGCCAGTTACACTGAATCTTTCTTT. This sequence encodes CASSLASYTESFF.